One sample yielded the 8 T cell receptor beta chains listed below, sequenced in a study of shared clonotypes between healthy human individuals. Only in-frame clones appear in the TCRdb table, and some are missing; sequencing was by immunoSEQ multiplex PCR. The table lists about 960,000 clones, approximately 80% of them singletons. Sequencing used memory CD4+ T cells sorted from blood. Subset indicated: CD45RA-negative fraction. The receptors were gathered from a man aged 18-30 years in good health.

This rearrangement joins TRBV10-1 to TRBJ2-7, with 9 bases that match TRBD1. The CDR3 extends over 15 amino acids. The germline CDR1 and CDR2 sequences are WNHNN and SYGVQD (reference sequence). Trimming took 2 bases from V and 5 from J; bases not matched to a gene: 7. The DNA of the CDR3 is TGCGCCAGCAGTGAGGTGGGACAGGGTCGCCACGAGCAGTACTTC. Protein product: CASSEVGQGRHEQYF.

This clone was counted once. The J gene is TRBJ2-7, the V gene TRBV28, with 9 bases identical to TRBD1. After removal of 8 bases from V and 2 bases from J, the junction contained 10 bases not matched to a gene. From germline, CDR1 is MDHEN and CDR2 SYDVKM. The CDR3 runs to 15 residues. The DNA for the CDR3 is TGTGCCAGCGCGTCGACAGGGGGGGATCCCTACGAGCAGTACTTC. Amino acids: CASASTGGDPYEQYF.

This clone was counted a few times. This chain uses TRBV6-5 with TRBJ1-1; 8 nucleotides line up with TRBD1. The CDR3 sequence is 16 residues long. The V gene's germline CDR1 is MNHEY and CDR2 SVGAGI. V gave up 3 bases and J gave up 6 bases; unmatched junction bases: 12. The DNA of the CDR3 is TGTGCCAGCAGTTATCGGAATCAGGGGGCGTTGGCTGAAGCTTTCTTT. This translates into CASSYRNQGALAEAFF.

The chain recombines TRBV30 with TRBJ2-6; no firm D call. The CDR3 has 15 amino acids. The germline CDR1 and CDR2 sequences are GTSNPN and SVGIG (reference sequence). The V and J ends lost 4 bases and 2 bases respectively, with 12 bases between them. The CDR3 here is CAWIRGMAGANVLTF. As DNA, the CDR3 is TGTGCCTGGATCAGAGGTATGGCTGGGGCCAACGTCCTGACTTTC. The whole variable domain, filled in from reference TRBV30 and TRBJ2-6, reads SQTIHQWPATLVQPVGSPLSLECTVEGTSNPNLYWYRQAAGRGLQLLFYSVGIGQISSEVPQNLSASRPQDRQFILSSKKLLLSDSGFYLCAWIRGMAGANVLTFGAGSRLTVL.

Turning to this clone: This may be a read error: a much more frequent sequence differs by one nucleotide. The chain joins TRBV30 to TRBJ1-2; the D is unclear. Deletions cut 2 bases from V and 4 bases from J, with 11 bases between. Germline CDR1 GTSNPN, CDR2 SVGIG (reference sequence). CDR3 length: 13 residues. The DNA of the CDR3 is TGTGCCTGGAGTACCATGATGAGCTATGGCTACACCTTC. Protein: CAWSTMMSYGYTF.

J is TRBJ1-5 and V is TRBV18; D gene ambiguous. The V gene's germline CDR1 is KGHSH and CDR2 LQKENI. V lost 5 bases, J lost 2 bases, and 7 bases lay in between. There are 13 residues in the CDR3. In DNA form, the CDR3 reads TGTGCCAGCTCAACGGACGGCAATCAGCCCCAGCATTTT. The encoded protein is CASSTDGNQPQHF.

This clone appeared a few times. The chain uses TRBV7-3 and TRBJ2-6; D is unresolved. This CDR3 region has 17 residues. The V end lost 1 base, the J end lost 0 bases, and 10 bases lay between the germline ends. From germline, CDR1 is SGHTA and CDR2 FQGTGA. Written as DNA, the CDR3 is TGTGCCAGCAGCTTAAGTTCGGTAGCCTCTGGGGCCAACGTCCTGACTTTC. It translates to CASSLSSVASGANVLTF.

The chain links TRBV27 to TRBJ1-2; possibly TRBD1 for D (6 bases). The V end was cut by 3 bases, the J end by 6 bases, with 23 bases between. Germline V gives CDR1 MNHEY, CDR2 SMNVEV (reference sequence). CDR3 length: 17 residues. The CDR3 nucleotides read TGTGCCAGCAGTTTTCTTGCCCGACAAACAAAGGGGGATGGCTACACCTTC. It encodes CASSFLARQTKGDGYTF.